Shown below are 13 T cell receptor beta chains from a single sample sequenced in a study of shared T cell receptors in the human thymus. The data were produced by immunoSEQ multiplex PCR, yet TCRdb's version contains in-frame clones alone and is incomplete. Of approximately 730,000 clones in the sample, 80% to 90% are singletons; the top ten hold around 0.0094%. These data are also associated with another study on human thymus T cells.

The sequenced material came from thymocytes. These receptor sequences come from a girl under three years old with a congenital heart defect.

This clone appeared once. The rearrangement joins TRBV5-6 to TRBJ1-1; maybe TRBD1 (5 bases). The CDR3 has 13 residues. CDR1 is SGHDT, CDR2 YYEEEE, per germline. Trimming shortened V by 1 base and J by 3 bases, and 7 bases separated the two germline ends. The CDR3 DNA reads as TGTGCCAGCAGCTTGCAGGGATACACTGAAGCTTTCTTT. This sequence encodes CASSLQGYTEAFF.

This chain uses TRBV6-5 with TRBJ1-2, with TRBD1 identical over 7 bases. After removal of 7 bases from V and 3 bases from J, the junction contained 2 bases not matched to a gene. Germline CDR1 and CDR2: MNHEY and SVGAGI. This CDR3 is 12 amino acids long. CDR3 nucleotide sequence: TGTGCCAGCACCCAGGGGGACTATGGCTACACCTTC. This gives the protein CASTQGDYGYTF.

The rearrangement links TRBV13 to TRBJ1-1, with D perhaps TRBD1 (6 bases). CDR3 length: 14 residues. V dropped 6 bases and J dropped 1 base, with 12 bases sitting between them. Germline CDR1 PRHDT, CDR2 FYEKMQ (reference sequence). CDR3 sequence: CASSFTQGNTEAFF. DNA for the CDR3: TGTGCCAGCAGTTTCACACAGGGGAACACTGAAGCTTTCTTT.

The V gene is TRBV7-2, the J gene TRBJ1-5, with D possibly matching TRBD1 (6 bases). The CDR3 loop spans 16 amino acids. Trimming shortened V by 5 bases and J by 5 bases, and 19 bases separated the two germline ends. Germline V lookup: CDR1 SGHTA, CDR2 FQGNSA. The CDR3 loop reads CASSPAGARLYQPQHF. In DNA form, the CDR3 reads TGTGCCAGCAGCCCTGCAGGGGCCAGGCTTTATCAGCCCCAGCATTTT.

The chain combines TRBV5-1 with TRBJ1-2, with 9 nucleotides matching TRBD1. This CDR3 spans 18 amino acids. Unmatched junction bases numbered 16, after V lost 6 bases and J lost 1 base. Germline CDR1 reads SGHRS; CDR2 reads YFSETQ. CDR3 in amino acids: CASKGPTGQGMINYGYTF. CDR3 nucleotide sequence: TGCGCCAGCAAGGGCCCCACGGGACAGGGCATGATTAACTATGGCTACACCTTC.

The chain combines TRBV4-3 with TRBJ1-2; D is unresolved. With 3 bases removed from V and 8 bases from J, the gap between germline ends came to 10 bases. The CDR3 is 12 amino acids. Germline V CDR1 and CDR2: LGHNA, YSLEER. CDR3 nucleotide sequence: TGCGCCAGCAGCCACCAGTTTCACGGCTACACCTTC. Residues: CASSHQFHGYTF.

The chain couples TRBV6-5 to TRBJ1-2; no clear D gene. The CDR3 is made up of 14 amino acids. The V and J ends lost 5 bases and 8 bases respectively, with 18 bases between them. Germline CDR1 reads MNHEY; CDR2 reads SVGAGI. The CDR3 bases are TGTGCCAGCAGTCCTCGTCTCCAGTCCTGGGGCTACACCTTC. Translated, it gives CASSPRLQSWGYTF.

The chain couples TRBV27 to TRBJ1-5, with a tentative D call TRBD1 (6 bases). From germline, CDR1 is MNHEY and CDR2 SMNVEV (reference sequence). The CDR3 spans 15 residues. Trimming shortened V by 5 bases and J by 5 bases, and 16 bases separated the two germline ends. CDR3 coding DNA: TGTGCCAGCAGTCCCCGTGGGGGGGGGCATCAGCCCCAGCATTTT. Translated: CASSPRGGGHQPQHF.

The chain couples TRBV19 to TRBJ1-4, with D perhaps matching TRBD1 (5 bases). V was clipped by 3 bases and J by 4 bases, with 12 bases between them. The germline gives CDR1 LNHDA, CDR2 SQIVND (reference sequence). This CDR3 comprises 15 residues. CDR3 in amino acids: CASSIGTGHNEKLFF. CDR3 in DNA: TGTGCCAGTAGTATCGGAACAGGTCATAATGAAAAACTGTTTTTT. The variable domain in full, with the rest retrieved from reference TRBV19 and TRBJ1-4, is DGGITQSPKYLFRKEGQNVTLSCEQNLNHDAMYWYRQDPGQGLRLIYYSQIVNDFQKGDIAEGYSVSREKKESFPLTVTSAQKNPTAFYLCASSIGTGHNEKLFFGSGTQLSVL.

V is TRBV19 and J is TRBJ1-1; TRBD1 matches at 7 bases. The CDR3 runs 16 residues. The V gene's germline CDR1 is LNHDA and CDR2 SQIVND (reference sequence). J was trimmed by 1 base and V by 4 bases; bases with no gene match: 9. CDR3 amino acids: CASSTRPGGENTEAFF. The CDR3 region has the DNA TGTGCCAGTAGTACCCGCCCAGGGGGAGAGAACACTGAAGCTTTCTTT.

The CDR3 loop reads CASTRNAGTGATNEKLFF. CDR3 DNA: TGTGCCAGTACACGAAATGCCGGGACAGGGGCGACTAATGAAAAACTGTTTTTT. The gene calls are TRBV27 and TRBJ1-4; TRBD1 agrees at 10 bases. The V gene's germline CDR1 is MNHEY and CDR2 SMNVEV (reference sequence). The CDR3 totals 18 residues. The junction had 15 bases not matched to a gene; V was cut back by 9 bases and J by 2 bases.

In this sample, this clone turned up once. The chain combines TRBV6-1 with TRBJ1-2, with D possibly TRBD1 on 5 matching bases. Per germline, CDR1 MNHNS and CDR2 SASEGT. V lost 0 bases to trimming and J lost 7 bases, with 12 bases between them. The CDR3 length is 14 residues. CDR3 sequence (DNA): TGTGCCAGCAGTGAAGCGGGCAGGGCCTTTGGCTACACCTTC. Translation gives CASSEAGRAFGYTF.

The gene calls are TRBV6-1 and TRBJ2-5; a weak D match, TRBD1 (5 bases). The CDR3 runs 18 residues. Germline CDR1 reads MNHNS; CDR2 reads SASEGT. Deletions cut 2 bases from V and 5 bases from J, with 24 bases between. The CDR3 bases are TGTGCCAGCAGTGAACGAATCCTCCCAGGGTCCCCTGGGGAGACCCAGTACTTC. This encodes CASSERILPGSPGETQYF.